This TCR beta chain was documented in a study of T cells after yellow fever vaccination. General study findings and limits: Clonotype sharing between CD4 and CD8 compartments was small. Peaking faster, on day 5 versus 15, the secondary response was nonetheless weaker.

This clonotype turned up a few times. Its antigen remains unidentified. The V and J ends lost 1 base and 4 bases respectively, with 11 bases between them. The CDR3 runs 14 residues. The V gene's germline CDR1 is SGHVS and CDR2 FQNEAQ. Via MiXCR, TCRdb re-called the 5' RACE reads, giving one row per CDR3 protein. There are fewer than 450,000 distinct CDR3 sequences in the sample; approximately 10% occur only once, and 15% to 20% lies in the top ten. This rearrangement joins TRBV7-8 to TRBJ2-7; D call uncertain. The sequence came from a man in his late teens or twenties who received the YFV17D yellow fever vaccine. This specimen consisted of PBMCs, obtained on the day of the first yellow fever vaccination. CDR3 nucleotides: TGTGCCAGCAGCTTAGAGGCACATGGGTACGAGCAGTACGTC. Translated, it gives CASSLEAHGYEQYV.